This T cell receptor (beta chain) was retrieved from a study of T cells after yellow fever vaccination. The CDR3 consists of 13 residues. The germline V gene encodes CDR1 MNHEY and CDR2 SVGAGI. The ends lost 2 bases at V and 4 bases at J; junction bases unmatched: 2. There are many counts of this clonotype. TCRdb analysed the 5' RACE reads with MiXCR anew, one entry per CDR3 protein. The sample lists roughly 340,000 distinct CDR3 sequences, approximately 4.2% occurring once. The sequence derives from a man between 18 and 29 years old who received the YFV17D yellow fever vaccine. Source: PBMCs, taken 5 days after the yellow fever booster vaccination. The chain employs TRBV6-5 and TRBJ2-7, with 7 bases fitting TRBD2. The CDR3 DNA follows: TGTGCCAGCAGTTACGGGGGGGAGTACGAGCAGTACTTC. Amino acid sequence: CASSYGGEYEQYF.